The 23 T cell receptor beta chains given below trace back to one sample, sequenced in a study of healthy donors' naive CD4 and CD8 T cells. Starting from around 500 ng of total RNA, TCR libraries were made with linear amplification. TCRdb ran MiXCR on the reads and lists one entry per CDR3 protein. The repertoire consists of about 180,000 distinct CDR3 sequences, with over 60% occurring once and the leading ten covering more than 2%. Material: naive CD4+ and CD8+ T cells sorted from blood, pooled from several donors. Receptor source: a pool of human donors in good health; the sample pools cells from several healthy donors.

V usage is TRBV10-2 and J usage is TRBJ2-3; 14 bases align to TRBD2. With 6 bases clipped from V and 5 bases from J, the junction kept 7 bases outside the gene matches. CDR1 is WSHSY, CDR2 SAAADI, per germline. The CDR3 runs to 16 residues. This CDR3 reads CASRPTSGRVGDTQYF. Written as DNA, the CDR3 is TGCGCCAGCAGACCGACTAGCGGGAGGGTTGGAGATACGCAGTATTTT.

The chain has TRBV20-1 and TRBJ2-5; no firm D call. CDR1 and CDR2 from the germline V gene are DFQATT and SNEGSKA (reference sequence). The V and J ends lost 6 bases and 5 bases respectively, with 13 bases between them. The CDR3 length is 12 residues. The CDR3: CSAHPGIETQYF. CDR3 bases: TGCAGTGCCCATCCAGGCATCGAGACCCAGTACTTC.

The chain has TRBV2 and TRBJ2-1; 7 bases match TRBD2. Germline V CDR1 and CDR2: SNHLY, FYNNEI. The V gene end was trimmed by 4 bases and the J gene end by 5 bases; junction bases not matched to a gene: 11. The CDR3 totals 16 residues. DNA of the CDR3: TGTGCCAGCAGTGCCAGACTAGCAGAGATCAACAATGAGCAGTTCTTC. Translated, it gives CASSARLAEINNEQFF.

DNA of the CDR3: TGCAGCGTTGTCCCCCCAGGCACCTCTGGAGTCGGCACCTACGAGCAGTACTTC. Translation: CSVVPPGTSGVGTYEQYF. The chain recombines TRBV29-1 with TRBJ2-7; D not resolved. Germline CDR1 SQVTM, CDR2 ANQGSEA. The CDR3 runs 18 residues. Trimming left V 4 bases short and J 2 bases short, with 27 bases between.

The V and J genes are TRBV10-3 and TRBJ2-1; weak D call: TRBD1 (6 bases). Germline V lookup: CDR1 ENHRY, CDR2 SYGVKD. V lost 6 bases to trimming and J lost 5 bases, with 8 bases between them. This CDR3 is built from 12 residues. The CDR3 DNA follows: TGTGCCATCAGAGGACAGAACAATGAGCAGTTCTTC. This codes for CAIRGQNNEQFF.

This clonotype was observed once. The gene calls are TRBV29-1 and TRBJ2-3; tentatively, D is TRBD1 (6 bases). The CDR3 consists of 11 residues. The germline V gene has CDR1 SQVTM and CDR2 ANQGSEA. The ends were cut back, 7 bases at V and 6 bases at J, with 11 bases in the middle. CDR3 in DNA: TGCAGCGGGAGAAGGGGGGATACGCAGTATTTT. It specifies CSGRRGDTQYF.

The chain employs TRBV27 and TRBJ1-2; D gene unclear. The V gene's germline CDR1 is MNHEY and CDR2 SMNVEV (reference sequence). The CDR3 totals 15 residues. V lost 4 bases and J lost 3, with 15 bases in between. In nucleotides, the CDR3 is TGTGCCAGCAGTTCGGCCATGGGCTTCGACTATGGCTACACCTTC. It is translated as CASSSAMGFDYGYTF.

This clonotype was found a few times. This chain connects TRBV27 to TRBJ1-1; tentatively, D is TRBD1 (5 bases). V shed 6 bases and J shed 4 bases, with 18 bases lying between them. CDR1 is MNHEY and CDR2 is SMNVEV in the germline V gene (reference sequence). The CDR3 covers 15 residues. The CDR3 spells CASSLGWDRTTEAFF. CDR3 nucleotides: TGTGCCAGCAGCCTGGGTTGGGACCGGACCACTGAAGCTTTCTTT.

This clonotype occurred a few times. The V gene is TRBV29-1, the J gene TRBJ1-2; D not certain. Germline V gene lookup returns CDR1 SQVTM and CDR2 ANQGSEA. With 5 bases removed from V and 6 bases from J, the gap between germline ends came to 16 bases. This CDR3 region has 13 residues. CDR3 amino acids: CSVRTLLGHGYTF. The CDR3 DNA sequence: TGCAGCGTTAGGACCTTATTGGGCCATGGCTACACCTTC.

This clonotype was counted a few times. The rearrangement joins TRBV5-4 to TRBJ2-2; 7 bases are a match to TRBD1. CDR1 is SGHNT and CDR2 is YYREEE in the germline V gene (reference sequence). The CDR3 covers 16 residues. J was trimmed by 0 bases and V by 4 bases; bases with no gene match: 6. The DNA of the CDR3 is TGTGCCAGCAGCCCCCGACAGGGCCCGAACACCGGGGAGCTGTTTTTT. This encodes CASSPRQGPNTGELFF.

The CDR3 sequence is CSSNLAGEGSEQFF. The CDR3 DNA follows: TGCAGTTCCAACCTAGCGGGAGAAGGTAGTGAGCAGTTCTTC. J is TRBJ2-1 and V is TRBV29-1; TRBD2 matches at 10 bases. The CDR3 has 14 amino acids. CDR1 SQVTM and CDR2 ANQGSEA come from the germline V gene.

This chain links TRBV29-1 with TRBJ2-7; TRBD1 is a possible D gene (5 bases). The V gene's germline CDR1 is SQVTM and CDR2 ANQGSEA. The CDR3 covers 13 residues. V was shortened by 3 bases and J by 5 bases, with 14 bases between the two germline ends. CDR3 nucleotides: TGCAGCGTTGACCGGCAGGGTGGTCACGAGCAGTACTTC. Protein sequence: CSVDRQGGHEQYF.

J is TRBJ2-1 and V is TRBV29-1; D is ambiguous. V was pared by 3 bases and J by 2 bases, with 14 bases between. The length of the CDR3 is 15 residues. Germline V gene data show CDR1 as SQVTM and CDR2 as ANQGSEA. The CDR3, as DNA: TGCAGCGTTGACCGAGGCCAAAGCCCCTACAATGAGCAGTTCTTC. It yields the protein CSVDRGQSPYNEQFF.

This rearrangement joins TRBV27 to TRBJ2-7; D is unresolved. Germline V gene sequence: CDR1 MNHEY, CDR2 SMNVEV (reference sequence). Deletions cut 0 bases from V and 6 bases from J, with 9 bases between. The length of the CDR3 is 13 residues. CDR3 coding DNA: TGTGCCAGCAGTTTATCCTGGGGAACCGAGCAGTACTTC. It specifies CASSLSWGTEQYF.

This clonotype is a singleton in its sample. This sequence joins TRBV10-3 and TRBJ2-7; TRBD2 agrees at 9 bases. CDR1 ENHRY and CDR2 SYGVKD come from the germline V gene. CDR3 length equals 15 residues. Trimming cost V 4 bases and J 4 bases; bases outside gene matches: 8. Here the CDR3 DNA reads TGTGCCATCAGTGCCCGACTAGCGGAGGGTTACGAGCAGTACTTC. Amino acids: CAISARLAEGYEQYF.

This clonotype was counted a single time. The chain uses TRBV5-5 and TRBJ1-5; 10 nucleotides align to TRBD1. V was clipped by 3 bases and J by 0 bases; unmatched bases: 12. The CDR3 loop spans 19 amino acids. The V gene's germline CDR1 is SGHKS and CDR2 YYEKEE (reference sequence). As DNA, the CDR3 is TGTGCCAGCAGCTCACCGGGACAGGGGAATTTTAATAGCAATCAGCCCCAGCATTTT. It encodes CASSSPGQGNFNSNQPQHF.

This chain links TRBV29-1 with TRBJ2-7; D is ambiguous. V gave up 7 bases and J gave up 2 bases, with 9 bases separating them. Germline assignment: CDR1 SQVTM and CDR2 ANQGSEA. The CDR3 runs 11 residues. The DNA of the CDR3 is TGCAGCGCGGGCCGCACCTACGAGCAGTACTTC. Amino acids: CSAGRTYEQYF.

The chain carries TRBV5-1 and TRBJ2-7; possible D gene TRBD1, 5 bases. The V and J ends lost 2 bases and 3 bases respectively, with 12 bases between them. The CDR3 consists of 14 residues. Germline CDR1 and CDR2: SGHRS and YFSETQ. This CDR3 is CASSFARANYEQYF. The DNA for the CDR3 is TGCGCCAGCAGCTTCGCCAGGGCCAACTACGAGCAGTACTTC.

This chain joins TRBV30 and TRBJ2-1; D remains unclear. The length of the CDR3 is 14 residues. Germline V gives CDR1 GTSNPN, CDR2 SVGIG (reference sequence). V lost 5 bases and J 3 bases, leaving 14 bases between the germline ends. The CDR3 region is CAWWNPIRYNEQFF. CDR3 DNA: TGTGCCTGGTGGAACCCTATTCGCTACAATGAGCAGTTCTTC.

This chain joins TRBV6-5 and TRBJ2-1; TRBD2 agrees at 8 bases. J lost 6 bases, V lost 5 bases, and 9 bases had no gene match. CDR1 is MNHEY, CDR2 SVGAGI, per germline. The CDR3 has 15 amino acids. The CDR3: CASSAGGGWGNEQFF. The DNA of the CDR3 is TGTGCCAGCAGTGCGGGAGGCGGTTGGGGCAATGAGCAGTTCTTC.

V and J are TRBV5-1 and TRBJ2-7; 8 nucleotides agree with TRBD1. With 0 bases clipped from V and 0 bases from J, the junction kept 5 bases outside the gene matches. This CDR3 is 16 amino acids long. The germline V gene has CDR1 SGHRS and CDR2 YFSETQ. The CDR3 DNA reads as TGCGCCAGCAGCTTGGGCCTCGGACAGGGCTCCTACGAGCAGTACTTC. Its translation is CASSLGLGQGSYEQYF.

DNA of the CDR3: TGTGCCAGTAGTATTCCGGGGCGCCTCTACGAGCAGTACTTC. Residues: CASSIPGRLYEQYF. This sequence joins TRBV19 and TRBJ2-7; D might be TRBD1 or TRBD2, each matching 5 bases. The CDR3 loop spans 14 amino acids. V gave up 3 bases and J gave up 3 bases, with 12 bases separating them. CDR1 and CDR2 from the germline V gene are LNHDA and SQIVND (reference sequence).

The chain carries TRBV19 and TRBJ2-1; 9 bases line up with TRBD2. The CDR3 is 18 amino acids. J lost 8 bases, V lost 2 bases, and 16 bases had no gene match. CDR1 LNHDA and CDR2 SQIVND come from the germline V gene (reference sequence). The chain's CDR3 is CASSIISRASGARYEQFF. The CDR3 DNA is TGTGCCAGTAGTATAATAAGCCGGGCTAGCGGGGCTAGGTATGAGCAGTTCTTC.